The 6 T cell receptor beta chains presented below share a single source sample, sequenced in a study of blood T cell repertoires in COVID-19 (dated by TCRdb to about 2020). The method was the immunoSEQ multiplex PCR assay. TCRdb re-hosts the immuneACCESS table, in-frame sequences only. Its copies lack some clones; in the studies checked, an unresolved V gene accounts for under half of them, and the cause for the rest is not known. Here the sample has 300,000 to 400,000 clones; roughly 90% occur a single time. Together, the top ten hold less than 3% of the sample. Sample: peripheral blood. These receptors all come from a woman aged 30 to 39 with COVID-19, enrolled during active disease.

CDR3 loop: CASSPIGLPNTGELFF. Here the CDR3 DNA reads TGTGCCAGCAGCCCTATCGGACTACCAAACACCGGGGAGCTGTTTTTT. The chain is built from TRBV7-2 and TRBJ2-2, with a tentative D call TRBD2 (6 bases). The CDR3 is 16 amino acids. Germline CDR1 reads SGHTA; CDR2 reads FQGNSA. The V and J ends lost 5 bases and 2 bases respectively, with 15 bases between them.

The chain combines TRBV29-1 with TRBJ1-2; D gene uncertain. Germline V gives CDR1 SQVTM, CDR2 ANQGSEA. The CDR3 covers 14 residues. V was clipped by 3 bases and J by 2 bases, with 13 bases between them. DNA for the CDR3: TGCAGCGTTGATATTTCAGGTCAAAACTATGGCTACACCTTC. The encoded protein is CSVDISGQNYGYTF.

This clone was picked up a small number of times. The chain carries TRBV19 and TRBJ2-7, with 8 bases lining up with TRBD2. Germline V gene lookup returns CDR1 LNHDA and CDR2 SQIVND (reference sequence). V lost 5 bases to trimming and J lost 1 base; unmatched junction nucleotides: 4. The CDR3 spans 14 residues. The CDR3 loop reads CASSALAGSYEQYF. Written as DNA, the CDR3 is TGTGCCAGTAGTGCGCTAGCGGGTTCCTACGAGCAGTACTTC.

The CDR3 spells CASSLGQGTTEAFF. CDR3 coding DNA: TGTGCCAGCAGCTTGGGGCAGGGGACCACTGAAGCTTTCTTT. The chain employs TRBV5-4 and TRBJ1-1; D is perhaps TRBD1 (6 bases). V was trimmed by 0 bases and J by 4 bases, leaving 10 bases between them. The CDR3 covers 14 residues. Germline loops: CDR1 SGHNT, CDR2 YYREEE (reference sequence). Using reference TRBV5-4 and TRBJ1-1 for the parts outside the CDR3, the full variable domain is ETGVTQSPTHLIKTRGQQVTLRCSSQSGHNTVSWYQQALGQGPQFIFQYYREEENGRGNFPPRFSGLQFPNYSSELNVNALELDDSALYLCASSLGQGTTEAFFGQGTRLTVV.

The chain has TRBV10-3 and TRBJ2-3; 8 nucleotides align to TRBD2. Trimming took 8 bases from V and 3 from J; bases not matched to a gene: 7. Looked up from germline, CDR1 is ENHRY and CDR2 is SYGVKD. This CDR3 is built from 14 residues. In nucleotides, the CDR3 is TGTGCCATCGGGCGGGGGGATTCGACAGATACGCAGTATTTT. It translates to CAIGRGDSTDTQYF.

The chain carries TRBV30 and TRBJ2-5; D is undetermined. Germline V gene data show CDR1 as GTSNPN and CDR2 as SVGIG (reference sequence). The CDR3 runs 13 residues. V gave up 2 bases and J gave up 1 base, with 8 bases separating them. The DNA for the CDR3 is TGTGCCTGGAGTCCCCGGGTCCAAGAGACCCAGTACTTC. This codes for CAWSPRVQETQYF.